This T cell receptor beta chain was sequenced in a study of T cells after yellow fever vaccination. Study overall: For low cell numbers, libraries were made with SMART-Seq v4 Ultra Low Input.

This clonotype occurred many times. The CDR3 totals 13 residues. V lost 4 bases and J 4 bases, leaving 8 bases between the germline ends. Germline V gene sequence: CDR1 SGHRS, CDR2 YFSETQ. The authors made TCR cDNA by 5'RACE template switching, adding a universal primer site and UMIs. Via MiXCR, TCRdb re-called the 5' RACE reads, giving one row per CDR3 protein. The repertoire holds about 310,000 distinct CDR3 sequences, with around 3.9% as singletons. The rearrangement uses TRBV5-1 and TRBJ2-2; D remains unclear. This TCR was recovered from a man between 18 and 35 years old who received the YFV17D yellow fever vaccine. Sequencing used PBMCs, obtained on the day of the yellow fever booster vaccination. The CDR3 DNA follows: TGCGCCAGCAGCATAGGAGTCACCGGGGAGCTGTTTTTT. It is translated as CASSIGVTGELFF.